The source of this T cell receptor beta chain is a study of OX40 agonist ivuxolimab in advanced cancers. Broader study findings: With doses of 0.1-3.0 mg/kg, partial responders showed among the lowest clonal expansion. Clones of CD4+ and CD8+ blood T cells grew by week 6 at doses of 0.1 to 3.0 mg/kg.

This clone was observed a single time. What it binds is unknown. Assay used: immunoSEQ multiplex PCR; TCRdb lists only in-frame clones, some missing. The sample yields tens of thousands of clones, around 84% seen once. From germline, CDR1 is ENHRY and CDR2 SYGVKD. There are 14 residues in the CDR3. Trimming at V came to 7 bases and at J to 5 bases, leaving 5 bases not matched to a gene. The sequence was obtained from an adult with an advanced solid tumor such as melanoma, head and neck, liver or kidney cancer. This rearrangement joins TRBV10-3 to TRBJ1-6; TRBD1 agrees at 7 bases. Sample: CD4+ or CD8+ T cells sorted from blood, taken in a trial of the OX40 agonist ivuxolimab. The CDR3 loop is CAIKGAVDNSPLHF. CDR3 bases: TGTGCCATCAAGGGGGCGGTTGATAATTCACCCCTCCACTTT.